This paragraph reports one T cell receptor (beta chain). Its antigen is unidentified. This sample was included in a study of T cells in localized non-small cell lung cancer. The study's findings and limits: Uninvolved adjacent lung, not tumor, had the highest T cell clonality.

Some clones are missing from TCRdb's copy, which holds only in-frame ones; the method was immunoSEQ multiplex PCR. Here the sample spans fewer than 3,000 clones, approximately 30% being singletons. This specimen was lung tumor tissue, taken before any cancer treatment. The clonotype comes from a man between 40 and 75 years old with stage II squamous cell lung carcinoma.

CDR3 bases: TGCGCCAGCAGCCCCGGACGGCCTGGTGGGGATGAAAAACTGTTTTTT. Amino acid sequence: CASSPGRPGGDEKLFF. This rearrangement joins TRBV5-1 to TRBJ1-4; D is unresolved. The CDR3 consists of 16 residues. CDR1 and CDR2 (germline): SGHRS, YFSETQ. The V gene lost 4 bases and the J gene lost 6 bases, with 19 bases spanning the gap.